This is a list of T cell receptor beta chains from one sample in a study of PD-L1 blockade in urothelial cancer. Clones were read by immunoSEQ multiplex PCR, and TCRdb kept only the in-frame ones, dropping some. Seen here are 86,000 or so clones, 70% to 90% observed once, and the top ten hold over 13%. The material was PBMCs, obtained around atezolizumab (anti-PD-L1) treatment. The receptors originated from a man between 60 and 75 years old with urothelial cancer. CDR3s leave out the opening cysteine and the closing phenylalanine or tryptophan. A D gene is named only where the DNA matches it firmly.

cdr3_aa v_call d_call j_call
ASSQDTQSRDTIY TRBV4-1 . TRBJ1-3
ASSQGQGTFFNQPQH TRBV4-1 TRBD1 TRBJ1-5
ASSLTATAGLEQETQY TRBV7-2 . TRBJ2-5
ASSAPVEQY TRBV6-1 . TRBJ2-7
ASSLVWGGGEETQY TRBV11-2 . TRBJ2-5
ASSFRGAGWSHEQY TRBV5-6 TRBD2 TRBJ2-7
ASSLIQGGNYGYT TRBV7-6 . TRBJ1-2
SAHARETQY TRBV20-1 . TRBJ2-5
ASSPQGGSTEAF TRBV9 TRBD1 TRBJ1-1
ASSLGQLINYGYT TRBV7-2 . TRBJ1-2
ASRGQGASYGYT TRBV19 TRBD1 TRBJ1-2
ASHSGDTNRGY TRBV5-1 . TRBJ2-7
ASSLGGFGTDTQY TRBV7-7 . TRBJ2-3
ASSEHGLAGHGGTGELF TRBV10-1 TRBD2 TRBJ2-2
ASSWASGGPPNEQF TRBV5-1 TRBD2 TRBJ2-1
ASSFESGNTEAF TRBV7-9 . TRBJ1-1
ASSRTSGPYEQY TRBV27 TRBD2 TRBJ2-7
ASRFQGSNQPQH TRBV19 . TRBJ1-5
AIGLAGSGEQY TRBV10-3 TRBD2 TRBJ2-7
ASSPGFQETQY TRBV11-2 . TRBJ2-5
ASSVDGEGTYEQY TRBV9 TRBD2 TRBJ2-7
ASSSSTDTQY TRBV5-4 . TRBJ2-3
ASSRLKGLAGGAEQF TRBV14 TRBD2 TRBJ2-1
ASSVDRLSYEQY TRBV5-1 . TRBJ2-7
ASSQENRGEKLF TRBV4-1 TRBD1 TRBJ1-4
AWSAIGWQGRHEQY TRBV30 . TRBJ2-7
AWSVRSGFDTGELF TRBV30 TRBD2 TRBJ2-2
SVDRIFANTGELF TRBV29-1 . TRBJ2-2
ASNPGANTEAF TRBV6-6 . TRBJ1-1
ASSVGQGQAYEQY TRBV7-2 TRBD1 TRBJ2-7
AWTAGGTDTQY TRBV30 . TRBJ2-3
ASSGQAYEQY TRBV5-1 TRBD1 TRBJ2-7
ASSPVGQAIYEQY TRBV6-5 TRBD1 TRBJ2-7
ASSSTTFSTDTQY TRBV11-3 . TRBJ2-3
ASSVGRNSYEQY TRBV6-1 . TRBJ2-7
ASSLASTHHGEQF TRBV7-2 . TRBJ2-1
ASSYHGTGRNEKLF TRBV5-1 TRBD1 TRBJ1-4
ASSLNGLLRRDFSYEQY TRBV11-1 . TRBJ2-7
AISESDSYNQPQH TRBV10-3 . TRBJ1-5
ASSLRGNSGANVLT TRBV4-1 . TRBJ2-6
SVRQGRGTEAF TRBV29-1 TRBD1 TRBJ1-1
ASSQSDRRETQY TRBV4-3 . TRBJ2-5
ASSLLGLDSGHGYT TRBV11-1 . TRBJ1-2
ASSQATGTSNYGYT TRBV4-2 TRBD1 TRBJ1-2
ASSGTGGLNTEAF TRBV18 TRBD1 TRBJ1-1
AWAGNTDTQY TRBV30 . TRBJ2-3
ASSAGGMNTEAF TRBV6-1 . TRBJ1-1
ASSVEVGGYEQY TRBV9 . TRBJ2-7
ASSLLVSGRGYT TRBV28 . TRBJ1-2
ASSDRGPEAF TRBV2 TRBD1 TRBJ1-1
ASSLAGGLGYT TRBV11-3 TRBD1 TRBJ1-2
ASSPVAGTYNEQF TRBV19 TRBD2 TRBJ2-1
ASSLGHDNEQF TRBV5-1 . TRBJ2-1
ASSLTTVGFGYGYT TRBV4-1 . TRBJ1-2